This TCR beta chain stems from a study of blood T cell repertoires in COVID-19. Looking at the study overall: Sample material is recorded as cDNA or gDNA derived from T cells, B-cell-depleted T cells, or PBMCs.

The CDR3 is 15 residues long. J was trimmed by 4 bases and V by 4 bases; bases with no gene match: 7. The germline gives CDR1 SGHRS, CDR2 YFSETQ. This table comes from immunoSEQ multiplex PCR, and its TCRdb copy is limited to in-frame clones, with some not included. The table records around 370,000 clones, about 88% of them present only once. This clone was seen only once. V usage is TRBV5-1 and J usage is TRBJ1-3; 8 positions agree with TRBD1. The sequence derives from an older woman with COVID-19, enrolled during active disease. The sample was peripheral blood. CDR3 in amino acids: CASSGGQGTGNTIYF. Written as DNA, the CDR3 is TGCGCCAGCAGCGGCGGACAGGGCACGGGAAACACCATATATTTT.